What follows is one TCR beta chain and its context. This sample is drawn from a study of T-cell memory formation after mild COVID-19. TCRdb re-called the 5' RACE reads through MiXCR, storing one row per CDR3 protein. The sample holds 350,000 to 500,000 distinct CDR3 sequences, 23% seen once. The origin of this receptor is an adult woman who had mild COVID-19 (a few samples of this study predate the infection). Cell type and time point are not known. The sequenced material came from PBMCs or a T cell subset sorted from them (not recorded which).

CDR3 coding DNA: TGTGCCAGCAGTTTGTCCTCCGGGACGGGGATCCGAGAGCAGTACTTC. As protein: CASSLSSGTGIREQYF. This chain uses TRBV28 with TRBJ2-7; D could derive from TRBD1 or TRBD2 (5 bases each). CDR1 is MDHEN, CDR2 SYDVKM, per germline. CDR3 length equals 16 residues. Trimming pared 3 bases from V and 7 bases from J, leaving 22 bases between. Filled out from reference TRBV28 and TRBJ2-7, the complete variable domain reads DVKVTQSSRYLVKRTGEKVFLECVQDMDHENMFWYRQDPGLGLRLIYFSYDVKMKEKGDIPEGYSVSREKKERFSLILESASTNQTSMYLCASSLSSGTGIREQYFGPGTRLTVT.